This T cell receptor (beta chain) was documented in a study of shared clonotypes between healthy human individuals. V dropped 6 bases and J dropped 2 bases, with 11 bases sitting between them. This CDR3 spans 12 amino acids. Germline assignment: CDR1 SQVTM and CDR2 ANQGSEA. Sequenced by immunoSEQ multiplex PCR; TCRdb stores in-frame clones only, minus some. The sample carries 800,000 to 1,200,000 clones, around 78% recorded once. This clone was counted once. One base separates it from a far larger clone, so it is likely a read error. The clonotype originates from a man between 18 and 35 years old in good health. Some clones in this sample may be carry-over from other donors' samples. Sequencing used memory CD4+ T cells from PBMCs. Subset: CD45RA-negative fraction. V and J are TRBV29-1 and TRBJ2-7, with D possibly TRBD1 on 6 matching bases. The CDR3 DNA reads as TGCAGCGTATTAAGGGACACCTACGAGCAGTACTTC. Amino acids: CSVLRDTYEQYF.